This T cell receptor (beta chain) was documented in a study of OX40 agonist ivuxolimab in advanced cancers. The overall study: There were three patients with partial responses, one having hepatocellular carcinoma and two cutaneous melanoma. Notes on the study in general: In the 0.1-3.0 mg/kg groups, partial responders showed among the lowest expansion. The CD4+ and CD8+ T cells in the blood had expanded clonally by week 6 at 0.1 to 3.0 mg/kg. Nonresponders, in some cases, also had low normalized T-cell clonal expansion.

Trimming shortened V by 11 bases and J by 0 bases, and 10 bases separated the two germline ends. Germline V gene lookup returns CDR1 SEHNR and CDR2 FQNEAQ (reference sequence). The CDR3 spans 13 residues. Sequencing was performed with immunoSEQ multiplex PCR; in TCRdb, only in-frame clones are kept and a portion is missing. The table includes fewer than 85,000 clones, roughly 92% detected once. With regard to this clone: Its antigen remains unknown.

The sequence was obtained from an adult with an advanced solid tumor such as melanoma, head and neck, liver or kidney cancer. Sequencing was performed on CD4+ or CD8+ T cells sorted from blood, taken in a trial of the OX40 agonist ivuxolimab. The J gene is TRBJ1-4, the V gene TRBV7-9; the D gene is possibly TRBD1 (5 bases). CDR3 sequence (DNA): TGTGCCCTAGGGACCACAACTAATGAAAAACTGTTTTTT. Its translation: CALGTTTNEKLFF. The entire variable domain, with the rest obtained from reference TRBV7-9 and TRBJ1-4, is as follows: DTGVSQNPRHKITKRGQNVTFRCDPISEHNRLYWYRQTLGQGPEFLTYFQNEAQLEKSRLLSDRFSAERPKGSFSTLEIQRTEQGDSAMYLCALGTTTNEKLFFGSGTQLSVL.